These T cell receptor beta chains were read from a single sample in a study of shared clonotypes between healthy human individuals. Profiling relied on immunoSEQ multiplex PCR, and the TCRdb table lists in-frame clones only, not all of them. The data show more than 2,000,000 clones, more than 90% seen once. The source material was naive CD4+ T cells sorted from blood. These receptors came from a man younger than 35 in good health. Each CDR3 is given with its conserved first and last residue. The D gene is left open where the match is weak. Clone size is given for some rows only: seen once, a few or many times, or a class if the clone is expanded.

J gene,clone size,D gene,V gene,CDR3 protein,CDR3 DNA
TRBJ2-1,.,TRBD2,TRBV5-1,CASSLYGLAYNEQFF,TGCGCCAGCAGCTTGTACGGACTAGCTTACAATGAGCAGTTCTTC
TRBJ2-3,.,.,TRBV6-1,CACGRSTDTQYF,TGTGCCTGTGGACGGAGCACAGATACGCAGTATTTT
TRBJ1-4,.,.,TRBV7-2,CASSLSSLGEKLFF,TGTGCCAGCAGCTTAAGCTCTCTGGGGGAAAAACTGTTTTTT
TRBJ2-2,.,.,TRBV6-5,CASSYPTPGELFF,TGTGCCAGCAGTTACCCAACCCCCGGGGAGCTGTTTTTT
TRBJ1-1,.,.,TRBV10-3,CAISESRGNTEAFF,TGTGCCATCAGTGAGTCGCGAGGGAACACTGAAGCTTTCTTT
TRBJ1-4,.,.,TRBV10-3,CAISESRNEKLFF,TGTGCCATCAGTGAATCGAGAAATGAAAAACTGTTTTTT
TRBJ1-1,.,.,TRBV10-1,CASSENMSQEAFF,TGCGCCAGCAGTGAGAATATGAGCCAAGAAGCTTTCTTT
TRBJ2-5,once,.,TRBV5-1,CASSQGPQETQYF,TGCGCCAGCAGCCAGGGACCCCAAGAGACCCAGTACTTC
TRBJ2-7,.,.,TRBV5-1,CASSFRPGGSEQYF,TGCGCCAGCAGCTTCCGCCCCGGCGGTTCCGAGCAGTACTTC
TRBJ2-7,.,.,TRBV29-1,CSVEDPRGWQYF,TGCAGCGTTGAAGATCCCCGAGGCTGGCAGTACTTC
TRBJ2-1,.,.,TRBV2,CASSLDRNEQFF,TGTGCCAGCAGCCTAGACAGAAATGAGCAGTTCTTC
TRBJ2-3,.,TRBD2,TRBV5-1,CASSPDSRGTSGGPDTQYF,TGCGCCAGCAGCCCGGACAGCCGAGGGACTAGCGGGGGACCAGATACGCAGTATTTT
TRBJ1-1,few,.,TRBV9,CASSVDGGPEAFF,TGTGCCAGCAGCGTAGACGGGGGCCCTGAAGCTTTCTTT
TRBJ2-5,few,.,TRBV18,CASSPPQETQYF,TGTGCCAGCTCACCACCTCAAGAGACCCAGTACTTC
TRBJ1-5,.,.,TRBV7-9,CASGGQANQPQHF,TGTGCCAGCGGGGGTCAGGCCAATCAGCCCCAGCATTTT
TRBJ2-3,.,.,TRBV11-1,CASSSGPPYTDTQYF,TGTGCCAGCAGTTCCGGGCCCCCATACACAGATACGCAGTATTTT
TRBJ2-1,.,TRBD1,TRBV6-5,CASSYSTGRGGGEQFF,TGTGCCAGCAGTTACTCCACAGGCCGAGGGGGCGGTGAGCAGTTCTTC
TRBJ1-6,once,TRBD1,TRBV19,CASSIAGTDYYNSPLHF,TGTGCCAGTAGTATTGCCGGGACAGATTACTATAATTCACCCCTCCACTTT
TRBJ1-4,.,TRBD1,TRBV10-2,CASSETTGYEKLFF,TGCGCCAGCAGTGAGACGACAGGGTATGAAAAACTGTTTTTT
TRBJ2-5,.,.,TRBV10-1,CASSMSGVETQYF,TGCGCCAGCAGTATGTCAGGGGTAGAGACCCAGTACTTC
TRBJ2-1,.,TRBD2,TRBV19,CASKRGGSGSSGYNEQFF,TGTGCCAGTAAAAGGGGAGGGAGCGGGAGTTCGGGTTACAATGAGCAGTTCTTC
TRBJ1-4,few,.,TRBV10-3,CAISQGGEKLFF,TGTGCCATCAGTCAGGGAGGAGAAAAACTGTTTTTT
TRBJ2-1,.,.,TRBV29-1,CSGQGRIYNEQFF,TGCAGCGGCCAAGGACGGATATACAATGAGCAGTTCTTC
TRBJ1-4,.,TRBD1,TRBV11-3,CASSFNDRGRGSTNEKLFF,TGTGCCAGCAGCTTCAACGACAGGGGTAGAGGGTCAACTAATGAAAAACTGTTTTTT
TRBJ1-1,.,TRBD1,TRBV28,CASRGTGGPNTEAFF,TGTGCCAGCAGGGGGACAGGGGGCCCGAACACTGAAGCTTTCTTT
TRBJ1-2,.,.,TRBV18,CASSLGQGSGYTF,TGTGCCAGCTCCCTCGGCCAGGGATCCGGCTACACCTTC
TRBJ2-7,.,.,TRBV28,CASRESGTPYEQYF,TGTGCCAGCAGGGAGAGCGGAACACCCTACGAGCAGTACTTC
TRBJ2-7,.,.,TRBV10-1,CASSPGTSYEQYF,TGCGCCAGCAGTCCGGGGACTTCCTACGAGCAGTACTTC
TRBJ2-5,once,.,TRBV6-6,CASRGGIETQYF,TGTGCCAGCCGAGGCGGGATTGAGACCCAGTACTTC
TRBJ1-2,once,.,TRBV18,CASSQINPYGYTF,TGTGCCAGCTCACAAATTAATCCCTATGGCTACACCTTC
TRBJ1-4,.,.,TRBV7-9,CASTSSGTNDEKLFF,TGTGCCAGCACCTCCTCCGGGACAAACGATGAAAAACTGTTTTTT
TRBJ1-1,few,.,TRBV20-1,CSAPAVEAFF,TGCAGTGCGCCGGCTGTAGAAGCTTTCTTT
TRBJ2-2,.,TRBD2,TRBV10-3,CAISKTSSGGELFF,TGTGCCATCAGCAAGACTAGCTCAGGCGGGGAGCTGTTTTTT
TRBJ2-3,once,TRBD2,TRBV10-3,CAISGGSGKLNTDTQYF,TGTGCCATCAGTGGGGGTAGCGGGAAGCTTAACACAGATACGCAGTATTTT
TRBJ1-2,.,TRBD1,TRBV2,CASSTQGADGYTF,TGTGCCAGCAGTACACAGGGGGCGGATGGCTACACCTTC
TRBJ2-1,once,.,TRBV6-8,CASSTRDFTYNEQFF,TGTGCCAGCAGTACCCGGGACTTCACATACAATGAGCAGTTCTTC
TRBJ2-5,.,TRBD2,TRBV4-1,CASSQEGGLAELQETQYF,TGCGCCAGCAGCCAAGAGGGAGGGCTAGCGGAGCTTCAAGAGACCCAGTACTTC
TRBJ2-3,.,TRBD1,TRBV28,CASSETGGHTDTQYF,TGTGCCAGCAGTGAAACAGGGGGCCACACAGATACGCAGTATTTT
TRBJ2-5,.,TRBD1,TRBV19,CASSILTGRTQETQYF,TGTGCCAGTAGTATCCTGACAGGGAGAACCCAAGAGACCCAGTACTTC
TRBJ1-1,.,TRBD1,TRBV5-1,CASSFEGAGTEAFF,TGCGCCAGCAGCTTCGAGGGGGCGGGCACTGAAGCTTTCTTT
TRBJ2-7,.,TRBD1,TRBV18,CASSGTEANYEQYF,TGTGCCAGCTCAGGGACAGAAGCGAACTACGAGCAGTACTTC
TRBJ1-2,once,.,TRBV7-9,CASSLAGGQAVYGYTF,TGTGCCAGCAGCTTAGCAGGTGGGCAGGCGGTCTATGGCTACACCTTC
TRBJ1-1,.,.,TRBV28,CASTLQGPTEAFF,TGTGCCAGCACTCTACAGGGTCCCACTGAAGCTTTCTTT
TRBJ1-1,.,.,TRBV5-1,CASSLGAGLVSEAFF,TGCGCCAGCAGCTTGGGGGCAGGGTTGGTGTCTGAAGCTTTCTTT
TRBJ2-2,once,.,TRBV6-1,CASSERPSTGELFF,TGTGCCAGCAGTGAAAGGCCTAGCACCGGGGAGCTGTTTTTT
TRBJ2-4,.,.,TRBV6-5,CASSPKMGKNIQYF,TGTGCCAGCAGCCCCAAAATGGGCAAAAACATTCAGTACTTC
TRBJ2-3,.,.,TRBV6-1,CASSELGDTQYF,TGTGCCAGCAGTGAACTGGGAGATACGCAGTATTTT
TRBJ2-2,.,TRBD1,TRBV28,CASSSQGLSTGELFF,TGTGCCAGCAGTTCACAGGGGTTGAGCACCGGGGAGCTGTTTTTT
TRBJ1-3,.,.,TRBV28,CASMGGLGNTIYF,TGTGCCAGCATGGGGGGGCTCGGAAACACCATATATTTT
TRBJ2-4,once,.,TRBV5-1,CASSLWGEVNIQYF,TGCGCCAGCAGCTTGTGGGGGGAGGTAAACATTCAGTACTTC
TRBJ2-4,.,.,TRBV30,CAWTWGRGKNIQYF,TGTGCCTGGACCTGGGGGCGCGGCAAAAACATTCAGTACTTC
TRBJ2-1,once,.,TRBV27,CASSLGRVQFF,TGTGCCAGCAGTTTAGGCAGGGTACAGTTCTTC